The clone carrying this T cell receptor beta chain has just a few counts. The antigen remains unidentified. Physicians reached a diagnosis by relying on clinical symptoms, serum thyroxine, TRAb, thyroid ultrasound and orbital computed tomography. The data were taken from a study of Graves' ophthalmopathy and Graves' hyperthyroidism. General study findings and limits: Detection in blood was also observed for most expanded thyroid clonotypes above 0.001 frequency. At around 68% sensitivity and about 72% specificity, the model predicted progression of the ophthalmopathy.

Transcripts of RNA were the source for amplifying TCR beta CDR3 regions. HTBI-primed RT-PCR formed the first round, and a multiplex PCR formed the second. TCRdb used MiXCR to reprocess the multiplex PCR reads, holding one entry per CDR3 protein. This sample carries a few hundred thousand distinct CDR3 sequences, about 16% of them seen once, and the ten largest clones take 1.6%. This CDR3 comprises 16 residues. V was trimmed by 4 bases and J by 4 bases, leaving 20 bases between them. Germline CDR1 is SGHRS and CDR2 is YFSETQ. Material: peripheral blood. The chain couples TRBV5-1 to TRBJ2-5; tentative D call: TRBD1 (7 bases). The TCR sequence derives from a woman aged 18 to 35 with Graves' ophthalmopathy. The CDR3, as DNA: TGCGCCAGCAGCCGACAGGGAGGAGTACGGGGAGAGACCCAGTACTTC. Its translation: CASSRQGGVRGETQYF.